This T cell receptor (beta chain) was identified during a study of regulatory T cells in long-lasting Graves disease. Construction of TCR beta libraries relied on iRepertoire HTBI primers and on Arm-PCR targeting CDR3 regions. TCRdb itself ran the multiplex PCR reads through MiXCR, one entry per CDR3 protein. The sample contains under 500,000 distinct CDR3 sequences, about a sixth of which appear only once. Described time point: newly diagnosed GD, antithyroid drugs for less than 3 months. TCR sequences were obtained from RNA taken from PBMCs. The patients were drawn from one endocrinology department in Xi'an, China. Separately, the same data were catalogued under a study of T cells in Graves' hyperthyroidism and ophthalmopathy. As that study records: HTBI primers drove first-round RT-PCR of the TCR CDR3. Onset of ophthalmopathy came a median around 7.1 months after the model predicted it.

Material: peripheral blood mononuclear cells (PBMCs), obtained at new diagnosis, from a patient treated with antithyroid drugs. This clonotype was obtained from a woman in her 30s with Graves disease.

The CDR3 region is CASSVNLMDEQFF. CDR3 DNA: TGTGCCAGCAGTGTAAATCTAATGGATGAGCAGTTCTTC. The V and J genes are TRBV6-1 and TRBJ2-1; no clear D. The germline V gene has CDR1 MNHNS and CDR2 SASEGT. The CDR3 sequence is 13 residues long. Deletions cut 4 bases from V and 8 bases from J, with 12 bases between.